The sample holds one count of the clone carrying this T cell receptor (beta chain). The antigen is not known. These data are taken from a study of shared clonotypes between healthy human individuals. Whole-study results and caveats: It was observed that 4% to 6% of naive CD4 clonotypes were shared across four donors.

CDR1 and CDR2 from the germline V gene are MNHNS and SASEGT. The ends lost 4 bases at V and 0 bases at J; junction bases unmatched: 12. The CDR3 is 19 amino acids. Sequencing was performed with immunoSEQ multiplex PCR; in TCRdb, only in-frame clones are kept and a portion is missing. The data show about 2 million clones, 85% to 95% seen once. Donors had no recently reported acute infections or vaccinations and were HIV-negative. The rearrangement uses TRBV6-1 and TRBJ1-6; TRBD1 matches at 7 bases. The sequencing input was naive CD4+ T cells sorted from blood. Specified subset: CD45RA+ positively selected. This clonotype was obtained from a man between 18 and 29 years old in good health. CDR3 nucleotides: TGTGCCAGCAGTGGTCCTCTTCCGGGACAGAGCTCCTATAATTCACCCCTCCACTTT. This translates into CASSGPLPGQSSYNSPLHF.